What follows is one T cell receptor (beta chain) and its context. Sequenced by immunoSEQ multiplex PCR; TCRdb stores in-frame clones only, minus some. The table has approximately 980,000 clones, around 80% seen once; the top ten hold around 1.5%. The sample belongs to a study of shared clonotypes between healthy human individuals. With 5 bases removed from V and 0 bases from J, the gap between germline ends came to 19 bases. The CDR3 totals 17 residues. Germline CDR1 SGHAT, CDR2 FQNNGV. Sequencing was carried out using memory CD4+ T cells sorted from blood. Specified subset: CD45RA-negative fraction. The TCR was taken from a man in his late teens or twenties in good health. The chain carries TRBV11-2 and TRBJ1-1; no firm D call. CDR3 in DNA: TGTGCCAGCAGCCCTTCCCTAAGGCCGACGATGAACACTGAAGCTTTCTTT. Translation: CASSPSLRPTMNTEAFF.